This passage covers 11 T cell receptor beta chains from one sample sequenced in a study of graft-versus-host responses after intestinal transplantation. These receptors have no identified antigens. Repertoires were generated with immunoSEQ multiplex PCR, while TCRdb's copy carries only in-frame clones and drops some. The sample includes around 88,000 clones, 83% seen only once; the top ten take about a sixth. The sample in question was unstimulated CD8+ T cells sorted from spleen or lymph node cells, obtained before intestinal transplant. The receptors were gathered from a human donor who received an intestinal transplant.

V gene TRBV10-3 combines with J gene TRBJ1-2; TRBD1 might be the D (5 bases). There are 14 residues in the CDR3. The germline V and J ends were trimmed by 8 bases and 3 bases, with 16 bases remaining between them. Looked up from germline, CDR1 is ENHRY and CDR2 is SYGVKD. The CDR3 region is CAIGPGTQDYGYTF. The DNA of the CDR3 is TGTGCCATCGGGCCAGGGACTCAGGACTATGGCTACACCTTC.

The chain recombines TRBV13 with TRBJ2-3; 9 bases agree with TRBD2. The ends lost 6 bases at V and 4 bases at J; junction bases unmatched: 11. Germline-derived CDR1 and CDR2 are PRHDT and FYEKMQ (reference sequence). The CDR3 length is 16 residues. CDR3 region: CASSPIAGEVADTQYF. CDR3 in DNA: TGTGCCAGCAGTCCAATAGCGGGAGAAGTGGCAGATACGCAGTATTTT.

The chain has TRBV27 and TRBJ2-7; D call uncertain. The germline CDR1 and CDR2 sequences are MNHEY and SMNVEV (reference sequence). V shed 4 bases and J shed 3 bases, with 13 bases lying between them. The CDR3 is made up of 14 amino acids. The DNA for the CDR3 is TGTGCCAGCAGTTCTTCCCCGGACCTCTACGAGCAGTACTTC. Protein sequence: CASSSSPDLYEQYF.

This clone was seen a handful of times. The DNA for the CDR3 is TGCGCCAGCAGCTTGGGGACAGGGGGGACTAATGAAAAACTGTTTTTT. It yields the protein CASSLGTGGTNEKLFF. The chain recombines TRBV5-1 with TRBJ1-4, with TRBD1 matching over 10 bases. Germline-derived CDR1 and CDR2 are SGHRS and YFSETQ. The CDR3 loop spans 16 amino acids. After removal of 0 bases from V and 2 bases from J, the junction contained 1 base not matched to a gene.

In its sample, this clone was seen once. The gene calls are TRBV4-3 and TRBJ2-1, with D perhaps TRBD1 or TRBD2 (5 bases each). This CDR3 is built from 15 residues. Trimming stripped 0 bases from V and 6 bases from J, with 12 bases between. Germline V lookup: CDR1 LGHNA, CDR2 YSLEER. Here the CDR3 DNA reads TGCGCCAGCAGCCAAGACGAGGGGACGGCCAATGAGCAGTTCTTC. Its protein is CASSQDEGTANEQFF.

There are a few counts of this clone. The V and J genes are TRBV6-5 and TRBJ2-5, with TRBD1 matching 7 bases. This CDR3 contains 14 residues. Losses at the gene ends were 5 bases for V and 3 bases for J; bases not matched to a gene: 6. Germline CDR1 and CDR2: MNHEY and SVGAGI. The CDR3 loop is CASSPATGKETQYF. As DNA, the CDR3 is TGTGCCAGCAGTCCCGCGACAGGGAAAGAGACCCAGTACTTC.

The J gene is TRBJ2-7, the V gene TRBV4-1; no clear D gene. The length of the CDR3 is 15 residues. Trimming pared 5 bases from V and 2 bases from J, leaving 16 bases between. Germline CDR1 MGHRA, CDR2 YSYEKL. CDR3 region: CASSSQLLSTYEQYF. As DNA, the CDR3 is TGCGCCAGCAGCTCCCAGTTACTTTCAACCTACGAGCAGTACTTC.

This rearrangement joins TRBV18 to TRBJ2-7; either TRBD1 or TRBD2 may supply D (5 bases each). Germline V gene sequence: CDR1 KGHSH, CDR2 LQKENI. With 4 bases removed from V and 3 bases from J, the gap between germline ends came to 10 bases. The CDR3 sequence is 13 residues long. The CDR3 nucleotides are TGTGCCAGCTCACGGGGACGGAACTACGAGCAGTACTTC. Translating gives CASSRGRNYEQYF. Using reference TRBV18 and TRBJ2-7 for the parts outside the CDR3, the full variable domain is NAGVMQNPRHLVRRRGQEARLRCSPMKGHSHVYWYRQLPEEGLKFMVYLQKENIIDESGMPKERFSAEFPKEGPSILRIQQVVRGDSAAYFCASSRGRNYEQYFGPGTRLTVT.

The chain couples TRBV25-1 to TRBJ2-5, with 12 bases identical to TRBD1. V gave up 3 bases and J gave up 3 bases; unmatched junction bases: 11. Germline CDR1 MGHDK, CDR2 SYGVNS. The length of the CDR3 is 18 residues. CDR3 sequence (DNA): TGTGCCAGCAGTGAGTTCCCCGGGACAGGGGGCGAGAAAGAGACCCAGTACTTC. Translation: CASSEFPGTGGEKETQYF.

The V gene is TRBV7-3, the J gene TRBJ2-5; 12 nucleotides agree with TRBD2. Germline-derived CDR1 and CDR2 are SGHTA and FQGTGA. V lost 4 bases to trimming and J lost 1 base; unmatched junction nucleotides: 1. There are 15 residues in the CDR3. The CDR3 DNA follows: TGTGCCAGCAGCTGGACTAGCGGGGCCCAAGAGACCCAGTACTTC. It yields the protein CASSWTSGAQETQYF.

V is TRBV29-1 and J is TRBJ1-1, with D maybe TRBD1 (6 bases). Germline-derived CDR1 and CDR2 are SQVTM and ANQGSEA. The CDR3 length is 13 residues. Deletions cut 0 bases from V and 4 bases from J, with 9 bases between. The CDR3 spells CSVEDEGGTEAFF. The CDR3 bases are TGCAGCGTTGAAGATGAAGGGGGCACTGAAGCTTTCTTT.